This T cell receptor (beta chain) was recovered during a study of blood T cell repertoires in COVID-19 (dated by TCRdb to 2018 to 2020). Turning to the overall study: The collaborator samples originated in the United States, Italy and Spain and spanned the acute and convalescent phases of COVID-19. The dataset comprised deeply sampled blood TCRbeta repertoires from subjects exposed to, actively infected with, or recovered from COVID-19. HLA class I and class II types, where available, came from metadata supplied by the sample provider rather than from assay-based typing. The material from the prospective study consisted of cDNA or gDNA derived from T cells, B-cell-depleted T cells, or PBMCs. A freely available public database, intended as a resource for researchers studying the immune response to SARS-CoV-2, is where the repertoires were released. Nearly every sample came with metadata listing a de-identified subject ID, COVID-19 status, age in years and sex. The samples were drawn from the first 160 participants of the ongoing ImmuneRACE study and from about 1,200 subjects provided by 6 global collaborators. Summary of the overall study and its limitations: How much clinical and demographic metadata was included differed by source and by participant, and the metadata was provided uncurated.

About this clone: Its specific antigen is unknown. Per-nucleotide qualities are absent, and no much larger clonotype sits a single base away.

Each collaborating institution followed its own protocols to collect whole blood in K2EDTA tubes. Collaborator samples were shipped for TCRbeta analysis as frozen whole blood, isolated PBMCs, or DNA extracted from either sample type. The immunoSEQ Assay, a bias-controlled multiplex PCR, was used to amplify TCRbeta CDR3 regions from genomic DNA. Regarding the original processing steps: The number of nucleated cells in each sample was estimated from the amplification of reference gene primers within the assay. To quantify the absolute abundance of each unique TCRbeta CDR3 rearrangement, sequence reads were collapsed and filtered. For each sample, productive Simpson clonality was calculated by taking the square root of Simpson's diversity index across productive rearrangements. TCRdb holds this immuneACCESS table with in-frame rearrangements only. Some clones are missing; in checked studies, unresolved V genes explain under half, and the rest has no known cause. V, J and clone size are those of that table, while D and trimming were read from the DNA. For this sample the table gives approximately 390,000 clones, of which roughly 90% were detected only once. The top ten clones comprise 6.5% of the sample.

The CDR3, from cysteine to phenylalanine, totals 13 residues. Here the CDR3 DNA is all that survives: 39 bases in frame from base 1. Sequences ENHRY (CDR1) and SYGVKD (CDR2) are obtained from the germline V gene. Clipping removes 10 bases from V and 0 bases from J, with 5 as the unmatched junction base count. The sequence is built from TRBV10-3 and TRBJ1-1; 7 middle bases align to TRBD1. This receptor was identified in a man younger than 30 with active or convalescent COVID-19. Sequencing input: peripheral blood. CDR3 sequence: CARRQGVNTEAFF. The DNA sequence is given as TGTGCCAGACGACAGGGCGTGAACACTGAAGCTTTCTTT.